This is a list of T cell receptor beta chains from one sample in a study of T cell changes during pregnancy in multiple sclerosis. Repertoires were generated with immunoSEQ multiplex PCR, while TCRdb's copy carries only in-frame clones and drops some. The sample has tens of thousands of clones, roughly nine tenths seen once. Here the sequenced sample was CD8+ T cells from peripheral blood mononuclear cells, taken in the third trimester of pregnancy. The receptor set was obtained from a female donor with multiple sclerosis, enrolled in a pregnancy study. The CDR3 runs from the conserved cysteine through the conserved F or W. Each record gives: V gene, clone size, D gene, J gene, CDR3 protein, CDR3 DNA. D genes are given only for firm matches. Not every row has a clone size; where given, it reads once, few, many or a size class.

V: TRBV6-5
size: once
D: -
J: TRBJ2-2
CDR3: CASSYSEGISAGELFF
DNA: TGTGCCAGCAGTTACTCGGAGGGGATTAGCGCCGGGGAGCTGTTTTTT

V: TRBV5-1
size: -
D: TRBD1
J: TRBJ2-7
CDR3: CASSLPTDRDSYEQYF
DNA: TGCGCCAGCAGCTTGCCAACCGACAGGGACTCCTACGAGCAGTACTTC

V: TRBV6-1
size: few
D: TRBD2
J: TRBJ2-5
CDR3: CASSDNSGSQETQYF
DNA: TGTGCCAGCAGTGATAATAGCGGGAGCCAAGAGACCCAGTACTTC

V: TRBV28
size: -
D: -
J: TRBJ2-1
CDR3: CASSSGLLNEQFF
DNA: TGTGCCAGCAGTTCGGGACTCCTCAATGAGCAGTTCTTC

V: TRBV6-1
size: -
D: -
J: TRBJ2-7
CDR3: CASSEWLDHSSYEQYF
DNA: TGTGCCAGCAGTGAATGGTTGGATCACAGCTCCTACGAGCAGTACTTC

V: TRBV5-6
size: -
D: -
J: TRBJ2-7
CDR3: CASSLGVGAYEQYF
DNA: TGTGCCAGCAGCTTGGGCGTCGGAGCCTACGAGCAGTACTTC

V: TRBV27
size: few
D: TRBD1
J: TRBJ2-7
CDR3: CASSFNRGAEQYF
DNA: TGTGCCAGCAGTTTCAACAGGGGCGCCGAGCAGTACTTC

V: TRBV7-9
size: -
D: -
J: TRBJ1-5
CDR3: CASSQSEVDQPQHF
DNA: TGTGCCAGCAGTCAATCGGAGGTCGACCAGCCCCAGCATTTT

V: TRBV28
size: -
D: -
J: TRBJ2-5
CDR3: CASRGRQSGRFETQYF
DNA: TGTGCCAGCAGGGGTCGACAGAGTGGTAGATTCGAGACCCAGTACTTC

V: TRBV19
size: -
D: -
J: TRBJ1-1
CDR3: CASSIMGLEAFF
DNA: TGTGCCAGTAGTATAATGGGGCTTGAAGCTTTCTTT

V: TRBV5-1
size: -
D: -
J: TRBJ2-7
CDR3: CASSLSPDNSYEQYF
DNA: TGCGCCAGCAGCTTGAGCCCGGACAACTCCTACGAGCAGTACTTC

V: TRBV7-2
size: once
D: TRBD2
J: TRBJ2-3
CDR3: CASSPPTSGVSDTQYF
DNA: TGTGCCAGCAGCCCACCGACTAGCGGGGTGTCAGATACGCAGTATTTT

V: TRBV7-8
size: -
D: -
J: TRBJ1-6
CDR3: CASSLEDRSNSPLHF
DNA: TGTGCCAGCAGCTTAGAGGACAGATCTAATTCACCCCTCCACTTT

V: TRBV7-9
size: -
D: -
J: TRBJ1-5
CDR3: CASSWSNQPQHF
DNA: TGTGCCAGCAGCTGGAGTAATCAGCCCCAGCATTTT

V: TRBV6-5
size: -
D: -
J: TRBJ1-5
CDR3: CASSAWGHQPQHF
DNA: TGTGCCAGCAGCGCCTGGGGGCATCAGCCCCAGCATTTT

V: TRBV4-1
size: few
D: TRBD1
J: TRBJ1-6
CDR3: CASSPTTGTGNSPLHF
DNA: TGCGCCAGCAGCCCTACTACCGGGACAGGGAATTCACCCCTCCACTTT

V: TRBV27
size: -
D: TRBD2
J: TRBJ2-1
CDR3: CASSLLMPSGNYNEQFF
DNA: TGTGCCAGCAGTCTACTGATGCCTAGCGGGAATTACAATGAGCAGTTCTTC

V: TRBV30
size: -
D: -
J: TRBJ2-7
CDR3: CAWSSDSYEQYF
DNA: TGTGCCTGGTCTAGTGATTCCTACGAGCAGTACTTC

V: TRBV4-3
size: medium-sized
D: -
J: TRBJ1-1
CDR3: CASSQEAGPSNTEAFF
DNA: TGCGCCAGCAGCCAAGAGGCAGGGCCTTCGAACACTGAAGCTTTCTTT

V: TRBV28
size: -
D: -
J: TRBJ1-4
CDR3: CASSFTVREKLFF
DNA: TGTGCCAGCAGTTTCACGGTTCGTGAAAAACTGTTTTTT

V: TRBV27
size: -
D: -
J: TRBJ1-2
CDR3: CASSLAANYGYTF
DNA: TGTGCCAGCAGTCTCGCAGCTAACTATGGCTACACCTTC

V: TRBV7-9
size: -
D: -
J: TRBJ2-3
CDR3: CASSSAGLYTDTQYF
DNA: TGTGCCAGCAGCTCCGCGGGACTCTACACAGATACGCAGTATTTT

V: TRBV7-9
size: -
D: -
J: TRBJ1-1
CDR3: CASSLEGSEAFF
DNA: TGTGCCAGCAGCCTAGAGGGGTCTGAAGCTTTCTTT

V: TRBV19
size: -
D: TRBD2
J: TRBJ2-7
CDR3: CASSGPRLAGPNSYEQYF
DNA: TGTGCCAGTAGTGGGCCGAGACTAGCGGGGCCTAACTCCTACGAGCAGTACTTC

V: TRBV9
size: -
D: TRBD1
J: TRBJ1-2
CDR3: CASSVETGTGGSHGYTF
DNA: TGTGCCAGCAGCGTAGAAACCGGGACAGGGGGAAGTCATGGCTACACCTTC

V: TRBV7-9
size: -
D: -
J: TRBJ2-5
CDR3: CASSSRGIKTQYF
DNA: TGTGCCAGCAGCTCCAGGGGTATCAAGACCCAGTACTTC

V: TRBV4-3
size: -
D: TRBD1
J: TRBJ2-1
CDR3: CASSQDGTGTEAYNEQFF
DNA: TGCGCCAGCAGCCAAGATGGAACCGGGACAGAAGCTTACAATGAGCAGTTCTTC

V: TRBV6-4
size: -
D: -
J: TRBJ2-7
CDR3: CASSPRAGYEQYF
DNA: TGTGCCAGCAGTCCCCGAGCCGGCTACGAGCAGTACTTC

V: TRBV2
size: -
D: -
J: TRBJ1-1
CDR3: CASSEWLNTEAFF
DNA: TGTGCCAGCAGTGAATGGCTGAACACTGAAGCTTTCTTT

V: TRBV6-5
size: -
D: -
J: TRBJ1-3
CDR3: CASSYASGAGNTIYF
DNA: TGTGCCAGCAGTTACGCGAGCGGGGCTGGAAACACCATATATTTT

V: TRBV5-8
size: -
D: -
J: TRBJ1-2
CDR3: CASSLGEGYGYTF
DNA: TGTGCCAGCAGCTTGGGGGAGGGCTATGGCTACACCTTC

V: TRBV6-4
size: -
D: TRBD2
J: TRBJ2-3
CDR3: CASSERASGGDTQYF
DNA: TGTGCCAGCAGTGAGAGGGCTAGCGGGGGTGATACGCAGTATTTT

V: TRBV11-2
size: -
D: TRBD2
J: TRBJ2-7
CDR3: CASRTGTSFYEQYF
DNA: TGTGCCAGCAGAACCGGGACTAGCTTCTACGAGCAGTACTTC

V: TRBV5-6
size: -
D: TRBD2
J: TRBJ2-7
CDR3: CASSGLADFYEQYF
DNA: TGTGCCAGCAGCGGACTAGCGGATTTCTACGAGCAGTACTTC

V: TRBV9
size: -
D: TRBD1
J: TRBJ1-1
CDR3: CASSRGTGDAEVPSPGTEAFF
DNA: TGTGCCAGCAGCAGGGGGACAGGGGACGCTGAGGTTCCTAGTCCGGGCACTGAAGCTTTCTTT

V: TRBV28
size: -
D: -
J: TRBJ2-3
CDR3: CASSFARGNTDTQYF
DNA: TGTGCCAGCAGTTTCGCCCGGGGGAACACAGATACGCAGTATTTT

V: TRBV14
size: -
D: TRBD2
J: TRBJ2-1
CDR3: CASSQAGGRFDSSYNEQFF
DNA: TGTGCCAGCAGCCAAGCGGGCGGGAGGTTCGATAGCTCCTACAATGAGCAGTTCTTC

V: TRBV28
size: -
D: TRBD2
J: TRBJ2-7
CDR3: CASSPGLAGGPLYEQYF
DNA: TGTGCCAGCAGTCCGGGACTAGCGGGAGGTCCCCTCTACGAGCAGTACTTC

V: TRBV7-9
size: -
D: -
J: TRBJ1-1
CDR3: CASSPGPGLMNTEAFF
DNA: TGTGCCAGCAGCCCTGGGCCAGGGCTCATGAACACTGAAGCTTTCTTT